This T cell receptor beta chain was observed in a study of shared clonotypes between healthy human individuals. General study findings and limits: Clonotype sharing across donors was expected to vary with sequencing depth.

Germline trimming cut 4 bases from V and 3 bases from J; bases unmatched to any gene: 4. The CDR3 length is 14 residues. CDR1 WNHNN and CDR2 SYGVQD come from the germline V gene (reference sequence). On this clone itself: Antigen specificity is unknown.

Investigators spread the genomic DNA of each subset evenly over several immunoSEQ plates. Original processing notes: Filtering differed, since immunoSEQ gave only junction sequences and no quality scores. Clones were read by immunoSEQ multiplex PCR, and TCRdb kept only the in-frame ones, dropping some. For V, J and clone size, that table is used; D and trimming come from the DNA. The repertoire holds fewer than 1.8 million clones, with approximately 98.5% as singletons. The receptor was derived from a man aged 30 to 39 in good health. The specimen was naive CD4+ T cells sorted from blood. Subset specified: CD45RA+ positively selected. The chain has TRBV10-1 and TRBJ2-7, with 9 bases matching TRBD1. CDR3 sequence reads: CASSAQTGGYEQYF. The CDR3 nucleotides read TGCGCCAGCAGTGCCCAGACAGGGGGCTACGAGCAGTACTTC.